These 22 T cell receptor beta chains share one sample of origin, sequenced in a study of beta chain features in type 1 diabetes (dated 2018 in TCRdb). These receptors' targets are unknown. Library generation was performed with the immunoSEQ multiplex PCR assay. The entire amount of isolated RNA was reverse transcribed using the High Capacity cDNA Reverse Transcription Kit, so the sequenced TCRB transcripts were expressed ones. TCRdb retrieved this table from immuneACCESS and kept in-frame rearrangements only. Not all clones are present; in checked studies, unresolved V genes account for under half, and no reason is known for the remainder. This sample lists about 650,000 clones; roughly 12% were detected once. Roughly 0.12% of the sample is in the top ten clones. Findings and caveats that apply to the study as a whole: In all four CD4+ subsets, TCRB CDR3 length was moderately but significantly shorter in type 1 diabetes patients.

Sequenced input: naive CD4+ T cells from blood. The meaning of the sample's cell subset or site label: true naive CD4+ T cells. The receptors were gathered from a man under 40 with type 1 diabetes.

This clone was counted a few times. The chain has TRBV2 and TRBJ1-3, with 8 bases that match TRBD1. This CDR3 spans 14 amino acids. Germline values: CDR1 SNHLY, CDR2 FYNNEI. V trimming: 4 bases; J trimming: 4 bases; junction bases outside the gene matches: 3. The CDR3 spells CASSGTGNGNTIYF. CDR3 nucleotide sequence: TGTGCCAGCAGTGGGACAGGGAACGGAAACACCATATATTTT.

The V gene is TRBV2, the J gene TRBJ1-4; D ambiguous. CDR3 size: 14 residues. With 7 bases removed from V and 0 bases from J, the gap between germline ends came to 9 bases. Germline CDR1 is SNHLY and CDR2 is FYNNEI. The CDR3 bases are TGTGCCAGCAAAACAGACACAACTAATGAAAAACTGTTTTTT. Residues: CASKTDTTNEKLFF. The full variable domain, rest sourced from reference TRBV2 and TRBJ1-4, is EPEVTQTPSHQVTQMGQEVILRCVPISNHLYFYWYRQILGQKVEFLVSFYNNEISEKSEIFDDQFSVERPDGSNFTLKIRSTKLEDSAMYFCASKTDTTNEKLFFGSGTQLSVL.

There are a few counts of this clone. The sample carries other DNA sequences with the same CDR3. The V gene is TRBV7-9, the J gene TRBJ2-3, with D uncertain. The CDR3 is 13 amino acids. Trimming removed 3 bases at V and 6 bases at J, with 10 bases between. The germline V gene encodes CDR1 SEHNR and CDR2 FQNEAQ (reference sequence). CDR3 in amino acids: CASSFSGGDTQYF. DNA for the CDR3: TGTGCCAGCAGCTTTTCCGGTGGGGATACGCAGTATTTT.

This chain connects TRBV7-2 to TRBJ2-1; D unresolved. Between the trimmed V and J ends, which lost 4 bases and 2 bases, there was a span of 9 bases. CDR1 is SGHTA, CDR2 FQGNSA, per germline. The CDR3 sequence is 14 residues long. CDR3 sequence: CASSSPGPYNEQFF. As DNA, the CDR3 is TGTGCCAGCAGCTCCCCTGGCCCCTACAATGAGCAGTTCTTC.

A note on this clone: Other DNA sequences in this sample translate to the same CDR3. This chain links TRBV7-8 with TRBJ2-7; no definite D call. The germline CDR1 and CDR2 sequences are SGHVS and FQNEAQ. CDR3 size: 12 residues. Deletions cut 1 base from V and 4 bases from J, with 5 bases between. The CDR3 loop reads CASSLVGYEQYF. The CDR3 nucleotides are TGTGCCAGCAGCTTAGTGGGGTACGAGCAGTACTTC.

There are a few counts of this clone. The V call is TRBV5-1, the J call TRBJ2-7; weak D call: TRBD1 (6 bases). Per the germline V gene, CDR1 is SGHRS and CDR2 is YFSETQ. The CDR3 length is 16 residues. The ends were cut back, 1 base at V and 1 base at J, with 15 bases in the middle. CDR3 amino acids: CASSLRQEQGSYEQYF. The CDR3 DNA follows: TGCGCCAGCAGCTTGAGACAAGAACAGGGTTCCTACGAGCAGTACTTC.

In its sample, this clone was seen once. At one boundary the junction diverges from the germline segment, which might be a read error. Other DNA sequences in this sample translate to the same CDR3. This chain links TRBV9 with TRBJ2-5; D uncertain. CDR3 size: 14 residues. CDR1 is SGDLS, CDR2 YYNGEE, per germline. Written as DNA, the CDR3 is TGTGCCAGCAGCGTAGGGCCGGCACAAGAGACCCAATACTTC. Residues: CASSVGPAQETQYF. Based on the CDR3 plus reference TRBV9 and TRBJ2-5, the full variable domain is DSGVTQTPKHLITATGQRVTLRCSPRSGDLSVYWYQQSLDQGLQFLIQYYNGEERAKGNILERFSAQQFPDLHSELNLSSLELGDSALYFCASSVGPAQETQYFGPGTRLLVL.

In its sample, this clone was seen a few times. The V and J genes are TRBV4-2 and TRBJ2-3; TRBD2 aligns across 9 bases. Unmatched junction bases numbered 17, after V lost 3 bases and J lost 10 bases. The germline gives CDR1 LGHNA, CDR2 YNFKEQ. The CDR3 length is 17 residues. CDR3 DNA: TGTGCCAGCAGCCAGGTCGTTAGCGGGGGCGCCCTAGTCGCGCAGTATTTT. Protein: CASSQVVSGGALVAQYF.

Only a few counts were recorded for this clone. The V gene is TRBV25-1, the J gene TRBJ1-1, with D tentatively TRBD1 (5 bases). The CDR3 extends over 14 amino acids. With 4 bases removed from V and 3 bases from J, the gap between germline ends came to 12 bases. In germline, CDR1 is MGHDK, CDR2 SYGVNS. In nucleotides, the CDR3 is TGTGCCAGCAGTGTATCGAGGGGATACACTGAAGCTTTCTTT. Residues: CASSVSRGYTEAFF. The whole variable domain, remainder taken from reference TRBV25-1 and TRBJ1-1, is EADIYQTPRYLVIGTGKKITLECSQTMGHDKMYWYQQDPGMELHLIHYSYGVNSTEKGDLSSESTVSRIRTEHFPLTLESARPSHTSQYLCASSVSRGYTEAFFGQGTRLTVV.

The V call is TRBV12-5, the J call TRBJ1-6; D possibly corresponds to TRBD1 (5 bases). Trimming left V 4 bases short and J 3 bases short, with 16 bases between. The germline V gene has CDR1 LGHNT and CDR2 FRNRAP. The CDR3 is 17 residues long. CDR3: CASGSTPSGLYNSPLHF. The CDR3 DNA is TGTGCTAGTGGTTCTACTCCCTCGGGGCTCTATAATTCACCCCTCCACTTT.

This clone was recorded a few times. V gene TRBV4-2 combines with J gene TRBJ2-5; 16 nucleotides match TRBD2. The CDR3 contains 17 residues. Germline assignment: CDR1 LGHNA and CDR2 YNFKEQ. Trimming at V came to 0 bases and at J to 5 bases, leaving 3 bases not matched to a gene. In DNA form, the CDR3 reads TGTGCCAGCAGCCAAGATGGGACTAGCGGGGGGGCGGAGACCCAGTACTTC. This encodes CASSQDGTSGGAETQYF.

On this clone: Other DNA sequences in the sample encode the same CDR3. This chain joins TRBV15 and TRBJ2-1, with D possibly being TRBD2 (5 bases). This CDR3 region has 15 residues. CDR1 and CDR2 (germline): LNHNV, YYDKDF (reference sequence). Trimming took 1 base from V and 0 from J, leaving 7 bases between them. The CDR3 DNA reads as TGTGCCACCAGCAGAGGAGGGAGCTCCTACAATGAGCAGTTCTTC. It is translated as CATSRGGSSYNEQFF.

This clone turned up a few times. This sequence joins TRBV11-3 and TRBJ2-1, with TRBD2 as a possible D gene (6 bases). The CDR3 spans 14 residues. Germline assignment: CDR1 SGHNT and CDR2 YENEEA. V dropped 5 bases and J dropped 7 bases, with 15 bases sitting between them. CDR3 amino acids: CASSLGTEMNEQFF. The CDR3 region has the DNA TGTGCCAGCAGCCTCGGGACTGAGATGAATGAGCAGTTCTTC.

The rearrangement links TRBV29-1 to TRBJ2-5, with TRBD1 as a possible D gene (6 bases). Trimming took off 3 bases at V and 2 bases at J, with 13 bases between the two ends. The CDR3 totals 14 residues. The germline gives CDR1 SQVTM, CDR2 ANQGSEA. This CDR3 is CSVERPDRQETQYF. The CDR3 nucleotides read TGCAGCGTTGAGAGGCCGGACAGACAAGAGACCCAGTACTTC.

Points on this clone: Other nucleotide sequences from this sample produce the same CDR3. V and J are TRBV30 and TRBJ1-5; unclear D gene. CDR3 length: 13 amino acids. Per the germline V gene, CDR1 is GTSNPN and CDR2 is SVGIG (reference sequence). Trimming left V 2 bases short and J 5 bases short, with 10 bases between. CDR3 residues: CAWSSDRDQPQHF. DNA of the CDR3: TGTGCCTGGAGTTCTGATCGGGATCAGCCCCAGCATTTT.

This clone was counted a few times. V and J are TRBV18 and TRBJ2-5; D is possibly TRBD1 (5 bases). This CDR3 comprises 15 residues. CDR1 and CDR2 from the germline V gene are KGHSH and LQKENI. Trimming removed 5 bases at V and 4 bases at J, with 17 bases between. In DNA form, the CDR3 reads TGTGCCAGCTCAGGAAATCTCAGGGTGAGAGAGACCCAGTACTTC. It yields the protein CASSGNLRVRETQYF.

In its sample, this clone was seen a few times. J is TRBJ1-6 and V is TRBV10-3; D uncertain. V lost 11 bases to trimming and J lost 16 bases, with 18 bases between them. The CDR3 contains 11 residues. Germline CDR1 reads ENHRY; CDR2 reads SYGVKD. In DNA form, the CDR3 reads TGTGCCTCCCCGGGCCGATGCAATCTCCACTTT. Protein: CASPGRCNLHF.

This clone was counted a few times. The genes are TRBV25-1 and TRBJ2-1; 9 bases align to TRBD1. The V segment lost 1 base and the J segment 0 bases; nucleotides outside the gene matches: 1. Germline assignment: CDR1 MGHDK and CDR2 SYGVNS. The CDR3 length is 16 residues. The CDR3: CASSELDRGSYNEQFF. CDR3 coding DNA: TGTGCCAGCAGTGAATTGGACAGGGGCTCCTACAATGAGCAGTTCTTC.

This rearrangement joins TRBV13 to TRBJ2-3; 11 nucleotides agree with TRBD1. CDR1 is PRHDT and CDR2 is FYEKMQ in the germline V gene (reference sequence). The V gene end was trimmed by 2 bases and the J gene end by 3 bases; junction bases not matched to a gene: 7. This CDR3 spans 17 amino acids. The CDR3 DNA follows: TGTGCCAGCAGCTTAAGGTGGGACAGGGGGAAGACAGATACGCAGTATTTT. Residues: CASSLRWDRGKTDTQYF.

V gene TRBV25-1 combines with J gene TRBJ1-2; a weak D match, TRBD1 (5 bases). Germline lookup yields CDR1 MGHDK and CDR2 SYGVNS. The CDR3 extends over 13 amino acids. V gave up 8 bases and J gave up 4 bases, with 14 bases separating them. Here the CDR3 DNA reads TGTGCCAGCGGATGGAACGGGGCCTATGGCTACACCTTC. This encodes CASGWNGAYGYTF.

Only a few counts were recorded for this clone. This rearrangement joins TRBV28 to TRBJ2-2; a weak D match, TRBD1 (6 bases). The ends were cut back, 5 bases at V and 1 base at J, with 11 bases in the middle. The CDR3 extends over 15 amino acids. CDR1 is MDHEN, CDR2 SYDVKM, per germline. The CDR3 DNA sequence: TGTGCCAGCAGTGCCGGGACAATGAACACCGGGGAGCTGTTTTTT. Its protein is CASSAGTMNTGELFF.

In its sample, this clone was seen a few times. The chain joins TRBV29-1 to TRBJ2-7, with 7 nucleotides matching TRBD1. The CDR3 totals 13 residues. The germline gives CDR1 SQVTM, CDR2 ANQGSEA. The ends lost 3 bases at V and 5 bases at J; junction bases unmatched: 7. The CDR3 here is CSVDVEGADEQYF. The DNA of the CDR3 is TGCAGCGTTGATGTCGAGGGGGCCGACGAGCAGTACTTC.